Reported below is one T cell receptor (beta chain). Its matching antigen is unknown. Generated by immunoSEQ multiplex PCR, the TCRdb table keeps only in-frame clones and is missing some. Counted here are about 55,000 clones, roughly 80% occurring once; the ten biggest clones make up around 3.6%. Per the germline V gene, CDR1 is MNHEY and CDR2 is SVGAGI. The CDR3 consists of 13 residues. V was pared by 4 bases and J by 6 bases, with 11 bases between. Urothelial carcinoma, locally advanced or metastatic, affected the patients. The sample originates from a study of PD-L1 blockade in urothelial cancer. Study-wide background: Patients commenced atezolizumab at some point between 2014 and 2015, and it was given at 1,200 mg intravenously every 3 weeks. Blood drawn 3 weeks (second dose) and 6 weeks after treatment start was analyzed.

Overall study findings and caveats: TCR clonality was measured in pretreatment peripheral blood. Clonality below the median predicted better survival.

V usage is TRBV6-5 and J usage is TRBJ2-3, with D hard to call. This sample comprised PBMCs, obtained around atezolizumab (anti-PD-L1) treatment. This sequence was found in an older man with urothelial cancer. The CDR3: CASSSPRADTQYF. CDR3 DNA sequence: TGTGCCAGCAGTTCCCCGCGAGCGGATACGCAGTATTTT.